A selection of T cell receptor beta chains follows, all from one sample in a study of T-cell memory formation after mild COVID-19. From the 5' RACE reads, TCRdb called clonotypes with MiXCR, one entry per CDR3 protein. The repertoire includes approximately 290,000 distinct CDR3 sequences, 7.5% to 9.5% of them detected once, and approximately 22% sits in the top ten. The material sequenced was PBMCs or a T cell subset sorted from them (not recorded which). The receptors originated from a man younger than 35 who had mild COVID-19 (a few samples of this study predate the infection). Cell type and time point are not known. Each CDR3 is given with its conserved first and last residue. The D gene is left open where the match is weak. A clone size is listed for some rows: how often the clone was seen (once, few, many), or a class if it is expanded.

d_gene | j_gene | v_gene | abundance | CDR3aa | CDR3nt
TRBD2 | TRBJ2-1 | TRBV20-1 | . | CSGGSGGYNEQFF | TGCAGTGGGGGTAGCGGGGGGTACAATGAGCAGTTCTTC
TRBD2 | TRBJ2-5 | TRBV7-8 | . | CASTWEGRIETQYF | TGTGCCAGCACCTGGGAGGGGAGGATAGAGACCCAGTACTTC
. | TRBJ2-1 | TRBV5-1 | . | CASSLGRTGSGSGGIHNEQFF | TGCGCCAGCAGCTTGGGCAGGACAGGGAGTGGCTCGGGGGGGATCCACAATGAGCAGTTCTTC
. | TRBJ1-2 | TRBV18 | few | CASSPPSGPYGYTF | TGTGCCAGCTCACCACCGTCGGGGCCCTATGGCTACACCTTC
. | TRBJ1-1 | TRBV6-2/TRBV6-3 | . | CASRSPRETEAFF | TGTGCCAGCCGTTCCCCCAGGGAAACTGAAGCTTTCTTT
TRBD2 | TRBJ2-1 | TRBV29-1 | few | CSVDGSSGVSYNEQFF | TGCAGCGTTGATGGGTCTAGCGGTGTTAGTTACAATGAGCAGTTCTTC
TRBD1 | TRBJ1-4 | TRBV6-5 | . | CASSYSLDRASNEKLFF | TGTGCCAGCAGTTACTCCCTGGACAGGGCGAGTAATGAAAAACTGTTTTTT
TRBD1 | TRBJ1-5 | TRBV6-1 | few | CASSGRGQIGNQPQHF | TGTGCCAGCAGTGGCAGGGGGCAGATTGGCAATCAGCCCCAGCATTTT
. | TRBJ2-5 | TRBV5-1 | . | CASSLALDRRGETQYF | TGCGCCAGCAGCCTCGCCCTTGACAGGAGGGGAGAGACCCAGTACTTC
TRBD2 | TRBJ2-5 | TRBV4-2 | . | CASSSPGRSGGVLGETQYF | TGTGCCAGCAGCTCCCCTGGGAGGAGCGGGGGGGTTTTAGGCGAGACCCAGTACTTC
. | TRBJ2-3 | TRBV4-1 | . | CASSQAPAGPDTQYF | TGCGCCAGCAGCCAAGCCCCGGCGGGCCCAGATACGCAGTATTTT
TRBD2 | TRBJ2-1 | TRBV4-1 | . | CASSGIAGGLDEQFF | TGCGCCAGCAGTGGAATAGCGGGGGGGTTGGATGAGCAGTTCTTC
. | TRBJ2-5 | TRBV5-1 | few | CASSLSIGREETQYF | TGCGCCAGCAGCTTGAGTATTGGCAGGGAAGAGACCCAGTACTTC
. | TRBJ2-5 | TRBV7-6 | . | CASSLEQTGTQYF | TGTGCCAGCAGCTTGGAGCAGACGGGGACCCAGTACTTC
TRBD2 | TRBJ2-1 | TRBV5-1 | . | CASSPMTSGTNEQFF | TGCGCCAGCAGCCCTATGACTAGCGGGACAAATGAGCAGTTCTTC
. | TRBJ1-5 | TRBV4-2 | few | CASSQDGGNQPQHF | TGTGCCAGCAGCCAAGACGGGGGCAATCAGCCCCAGCATTTT
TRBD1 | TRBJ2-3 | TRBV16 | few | CASSLGDRGRRGPDTQYF | TGTGCCAGCAGTCTTGGGGACAGGGGAAGAAGGGGACCAGATACGCAGTATTTT
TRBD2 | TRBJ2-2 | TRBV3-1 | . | CASRLTSGTGELFF | TGTGCCAGCAGGCTTACTAGCGGCACCGGGGAGCTGTTTTTT
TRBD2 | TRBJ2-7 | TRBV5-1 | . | CASSLGLAGDYEQYF | TGCGCCAGCAGCTTGGGACTAGCGGGGGACTACGAGCAGTACTTC
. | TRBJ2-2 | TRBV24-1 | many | CATSAGGVTGELFF | TGTGCCACTAGCGCCGGCGGGGTGACCGGGGAGCTGTTTTTT
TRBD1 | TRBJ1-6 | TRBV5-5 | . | CASSFRGRGNSPLHF | TGTGCCAGCAGCTTCAGGGGGCGCGGAAATTCACCCCTCCACTTT
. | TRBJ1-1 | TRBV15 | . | CATTYSGGNTEAFF | TGTGCCACCACCTATTCGGGGGGGAACACTGAAGCTTTCTTT
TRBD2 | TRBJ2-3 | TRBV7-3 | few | CASSLSAPGTSPADTQYF | TGTGCCAGCAGCTTATCAGCGCCCGGGACTAGCCCCGCGGATACGCAGTATTTT
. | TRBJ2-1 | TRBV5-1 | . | CASSLPGGGRESSYNEQFF | TGCGCCAGCAGCTTACCCGGGGGCGGACGCGAGAGCTCCTACAATGAGCAGTTCTTC
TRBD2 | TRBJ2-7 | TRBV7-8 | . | CASSHSGGLVLEQYF | TGTGCCAGCAGCCATAGCGGGGGGCTCGTTTTAGAGCAGTACTTC
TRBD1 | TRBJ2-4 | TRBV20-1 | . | CSAVKQEGARNIQYF | TGCAGTGCTGTGAAGCAAGAGGGGGCTAGGAACATTCAGTACTTC
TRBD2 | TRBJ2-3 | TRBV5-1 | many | CASSPSGGDTDTQYF | TGCGCCAGCAGCCCTAGCGGGGGAGATACAGATACGCAGTATTTT
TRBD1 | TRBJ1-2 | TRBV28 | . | CASSLGQDRGLGGYTF | TGTGCCAGCAGTTTAGGACAGGACAGGGGGCTCGGGGGCTACACCTTC
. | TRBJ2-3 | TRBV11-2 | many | CASSLGASFPGIDTQYF | TGTGCCAGCAGCTTAGGGGCCTCCTTCCCGGGAATAGATACGCAGTATTTT
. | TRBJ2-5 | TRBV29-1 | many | CSGLVRQNQETQYF | TGCAGCGGTCTGGTCCGGCAGAACCAAGAGACCCAGTACTTC
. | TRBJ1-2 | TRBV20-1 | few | CSGDKTYGYTF | TGCAGTGGGGACAAAACCTATGGCTACACCTTC
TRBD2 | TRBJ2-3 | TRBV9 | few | CASSPHTASGAVGRTDTQYF | TGTGCCAGCAGCCCGCACACGGCCAGCGGGGCCGTGGGGCGGACAGATACGCAGTATTTT
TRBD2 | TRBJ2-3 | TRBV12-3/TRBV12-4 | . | CASRASGGASDTQYF | TGTGCCAGCAGAGCTAGCGGGGGGGCTTCAGATACGCAGTATTTT
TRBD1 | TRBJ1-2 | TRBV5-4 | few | CASNSGQGTYYYGYTF | TGTGCCAGCAACTCGGGACAGGGGACCTACTACTATGGCTACACCTTC
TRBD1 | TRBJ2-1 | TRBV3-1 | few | CASSQPGQDHNEQFF | TGTGCCAGCAGCCAACCTGGACAGGATCACAATGAGCAGTTCTTC
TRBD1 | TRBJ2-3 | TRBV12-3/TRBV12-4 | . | CASSLGTVEDTQYF | TGTGCCAGCAGTTTGGGGACAGTCGAAGATACGCAGTATTTT
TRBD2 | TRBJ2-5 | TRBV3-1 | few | CASSQLGLAGEAQYF | TGTGCCAGCAGCCAACTAGGACTAGCAGGAGAGGCCCAGTACTTC
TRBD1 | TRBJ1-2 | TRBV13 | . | CASSLATGGIYGYTF | TGTGCCAGCAGCTTAGCCACAGGGGGTATCTATGGCTACACCTTC
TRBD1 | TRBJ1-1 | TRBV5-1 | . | CASTPSTGMNTEAFF | TGCGCCAGCACCCCATCGACAGGGATGAACACTGAAGCTTTCTTT
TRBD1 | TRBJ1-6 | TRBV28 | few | CASKRTGWAPLHF | TGTGCCAGCAAGAGGACAGGGTGGGCACCCCTCCACTTT
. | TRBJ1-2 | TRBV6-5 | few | CASRLAGDRADYTF | TGTGCCAGCAGGCTCGCTGGGGATCGGGCGGACTACACCTTC
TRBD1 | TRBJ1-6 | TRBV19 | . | CASSSGTAGPSPLHF | TGTGCCAGTAGTAGCGGGACAGCGGGGCCTTCACCCCTCCACTTT
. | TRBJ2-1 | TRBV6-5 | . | CASSQAGLYNEQFF | TGTGCCAGCAGTCAAGCGGGCCTCTACAATGAGCAGTTCTTC
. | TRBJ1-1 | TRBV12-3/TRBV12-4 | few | CASSSQGGRTEAFF | TGTGCCAGCAGTTCACAGGGAGGTCGGACTGAAGCTTTCTTT
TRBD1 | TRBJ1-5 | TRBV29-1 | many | CSVGQGVGNQPQHF | TGCAGCGTTGGACAGGGGGTAGGGAATCAGCCCCAGCATTTT
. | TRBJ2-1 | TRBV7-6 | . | CASSNTPGRVYNEQFF | TGTGCCAGCAGCAACACTCCGGGACGGGTCTACAATGAGCAGTTCTTC
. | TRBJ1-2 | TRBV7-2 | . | CASSFSDYGYTF | TGTGCCAGCAGCTTCTCTGACTATGGCTACACCTTC
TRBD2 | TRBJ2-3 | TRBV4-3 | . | CASSQRGESDTQYF | TGCGCCAGCAGCCAGCGGGGGGAGTCAGATACGCAGTATTTT
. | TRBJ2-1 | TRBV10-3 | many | CAISESGAHEQFF | TGTGCCATCAGTGAGTCGGGGGCCCATGAGCAGTTCTTC
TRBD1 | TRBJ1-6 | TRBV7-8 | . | CASSLAGTGRYSPLHF | TGTGCCAGCAGCTTAGCGGGGACAGGGAGGTATTCACCCCTCCACTTT
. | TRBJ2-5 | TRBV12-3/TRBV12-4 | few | CASSLGPGASQETQYF | TGTGCCAGCAGTTTAGGGCCGGGAGCCAGCCAAGAGACCCAGTACTTC
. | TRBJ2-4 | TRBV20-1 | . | CSASAGDENIQYF | TGCAGTGCGAGCGCAGGGGATGAGAACATTCAGTACTTC
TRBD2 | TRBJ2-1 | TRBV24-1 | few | CATSDLGTSGGVNEQFF | TGTGCCACCAGTGATTTGGGGACTAGCGGGGGGGTCAATGAGCAGTTCTTC